This T cell receptor (beta chain) emerged from a study of shared clonotypes between healthy human individuals. Study overall: The donor pool was made up of a couple of women and a few men aged 18 to 49. Study findings and constraints: When compared with the clonotypes that were shared by all four sorted-subset donors, the non-shared clonotypes turned out to have lower generation probabilities.

This clone is a singleton in its sample. Its antigen remains unknown. Repertoires were generated with immunoSEQ multiplex PCR, while TCRdb's copy carries only in-frame clones and drops some. Here the sample spans 2 million to 3 million clones, around nine tenths being singletons. Sequencing was performed on naive CD4+ T cells sorted from blood. Subset given: CD45RA+ positively selected. The receptor was isolated from a man younger than 35 in good health.

The CDR3 region is CASSPKTGEQYF. The CDR3 DNA reads as TGCGCCAGCAGCCCGAAGACGGGCGAGCAGTACTTC. This chain connects TRBV5-1 to TRBJ2-7, with unresolved D. The CDR3 covers 12 residues. Germline CDR1 SGHRS, CDR2 YFSETQ. V was pared by 4 bases and J by 6 bases, with 11 bases between.